This T cell receptor beta chain was documented in a study of Graves' ophthalmopathy and Graves' hyperthyroidism. Many counts were recorded for this clonotype. What it binds is unknown. Study-wide points: Ophthalmopathy cases were distinguished from stable hyperthyroidism by a 13-signature model, reaching around 88% sensitivity and around 81% specificity.

Moderate-to-severe activity, CAS ≥3, NOSPECS ≥4 and a duration under 3 months were seen in donors with ophthalmopathy. The sequenced template was RNA, covering the TCR beta CDR3 region. An opening RT-PCR round employed HTBI primers and preceded a second-round multiplex PCR. TCRdb passed the multiplex PCR reads through MiXCR, listing each CDR3 protein once. The data show roughly 500,000 distinct CDR3 sequences, about an eighth seen once. V lost 4 bases, J lost 4 bases, and 11 bases lay in between. In germline, CDR1 is MNHEY, CDR2 SMNVEV (reference sequence). The CDR3 runs 13 residues. This TCR was sampled from a young woman with Graves' ophthalmopathy. V is TRBV27 and J is TRBJ2-7; D is uncertain. Specimen: blood. Here the CDR3 DNA reads TGTGCCAGCAGTTCCAACCCAAAGTACGAGCAGTACTTC. Protein: CASSSNPKYEQYF.